This record looks at one T cell receptor (beta chain) sequence and its context. The ends were cut back, 0 bases at V and 2 bases at J, with 11 bases in the middle. Germline V lookup: CDR1 SGHRS, CDR2 YFSETQ. This CDR3 comprises 15 residues. These data come from a study of shared clonotypes between healthy human individuals. Data came from immunoSEQ multiplex PCR; TCRdb stores just in-frame clones and leaves some out. The data show about 2.5 million clones, with 85% to 95% seen just once and about 0.36% held by the top ten. The chain combines TRBV5-1 with TRBJ1-1; D unclear. The sample comprised naive CD4+ T cells from PBMCs. Stated subset: CD45RA+ positively selected. The receptor was isolated from a man in his late teens or twenties in good health. Some clones in this sample may be carry-over from other donors' samples. The CDR3 reads CASSLGPTSNTEAFF. For the CDR3, the DNA is TGCGCCAGCAGCTTGGGGCCAACTTCAAACACTGAAGCTTTCTTT.